Sequencing of this TCR beta chain was carried out in a study of cytomegalovirus exposure and HLA in healthy donors. The PCR used 60 Vbeta and 13 Jbeta primers. Assay used: immunoSEQ multiplex PCR; TCRdb lists only in-frame clones, some missing. The sample has around 120,000 clones; approximately 72% are singletons. CDR3 length: 15 residues. The junction had 3 bases not matched to a gene; V was cut back by 0 bases and J by 4 bases. Germline CDR1 and CDR2: SGHVS and FQNEAQ. The chain carries TRBV7-8 and TRBJ2-1, with 7 bases lining up with TRBD2. The TCR sequence derives from a middle-aged woman in good health and CMV-seropositive. The sequenced material came from PBMCs. CDR3 nucleotide sequence: TGTGCCAGCAGCTTAGCCGGGGGGATATACAATGAGCAGTTCTTC. It yields the protein CASSLAGGIYNEQFF.